The clone carrying this T cell receptor beta chain was detected only once. Its specificity is not known. V was pared by 7 bases and J by 5 bases, with 23 bases between. CDR1 MNHEY and CDR2 SVGAGI come from the germline V gene. The CDR3 is made up of 16 amino acids. The data belong to a study of human T cells and chemical hapten exposure. TCRdb recomputed calls from the RACE reads with MiXCR, one row per CDR3 protein. This sample has about 270,000 distinct CDR3 sequences; approximately 7.5% occur once, and the top ten carry 1.2%. Study results and caveats: DPC sensitization produced no change in TCRs with frequency above 1 in 1000.

The time point was: pre-sensitization, week 0. Described treatment: therapeutic diphenylcyclopropenone sensitization with weekly scalp DPC. People who gave samples had alopecia, were 18 to 70 years old, and were suitable for DPC. J is TRBJ2-5 and V is TRBV6-5, with D unclear. This sequence originates from a man between 18 and 35 years old with alopecia areata. Some clones in this sample may be carry-over from other donors' samples. Sequences were derived from whole blood, sampled in connection with sensitization to the hapten diphenylcyclopropenone (DPC). CDR3 DNA: TGTGCCAGCAATGCCCTCCTGGGCCCAGGAGTGGAGACCCAGTACTTC. Its protein product is CASNALLGPGVETQYF.